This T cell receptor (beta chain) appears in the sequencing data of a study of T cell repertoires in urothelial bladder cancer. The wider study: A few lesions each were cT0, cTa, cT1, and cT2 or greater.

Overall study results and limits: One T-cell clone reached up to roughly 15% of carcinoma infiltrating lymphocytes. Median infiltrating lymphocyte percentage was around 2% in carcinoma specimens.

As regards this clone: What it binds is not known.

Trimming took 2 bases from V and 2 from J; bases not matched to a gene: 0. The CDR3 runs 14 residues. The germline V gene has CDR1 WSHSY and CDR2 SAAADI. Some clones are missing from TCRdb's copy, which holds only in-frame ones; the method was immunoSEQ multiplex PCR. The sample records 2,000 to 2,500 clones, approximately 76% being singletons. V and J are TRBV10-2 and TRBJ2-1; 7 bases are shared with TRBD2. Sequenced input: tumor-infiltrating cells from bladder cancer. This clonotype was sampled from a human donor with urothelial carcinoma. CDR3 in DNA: TGCGCCAGCAGTGAGGCGGGGGCCTACAATGAGCAGTTCTTC. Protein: CASSEAGAYNEQFF.